This record concerns one T cell receptor beta chain sequence. One junction end does not reproduce the germline sequence, and a read error may be involved. TCRdb's copy holds only in-frame clones and misses some; the assay was immunoSEQ multiplex PCR. The repertoire holds about 32,000 clones, with approximately 87% as singletons. The CDR3 contains 14 residues. Looked up from germline, CDR1 is SGDLS and CDR2 is YYNGEE. The data originate from a study of OX40 agonist ivuxolimab in advanced cancers. This sequence originates from an adult with an advanced solid tumor such as melanoma, head and neck, liver or kidney cancer. V is TRBV9 and J is TRBJ2-3; TRBD1 matches at 9 bases. Material: CD4+ or CD8+ T cells sorted from blood, obtained in a trial of the OX40 agonist ivuxolimab. The CDR3 nucleotides are TGTGCCAGCAGCGGACAGGGGGTGACAGATATGCAGTATTTT. This codes for CASSGQGVTDMQYF.